The clone carrying this T cell receptor (beta chain) turned up a few times. Its antigen is currently unknown. TCRdb reanalysed the RT-PCR reads using MiXCR and keeps one entry per CDR3 protein. The table lists around 570,000 distinct CDR3 sequences, less than 10% of them singletons. Germline loops: CDR1 DFQATT, CDR2 SNEGSKA (reference sequence). J gave up 10 bases and V 5 bases, and 16 bases lay outside the gene matches. The length of the CDR3 is 17 residues. The sample comes from a study of response to subunit inactivated influenza vaccine. Findings of the study overall: That few new T cells are recruited by each seasonal influenza vaccination was the authors' suggestion.

The material was PBMCs from blood, obtained less than 30 months after vaccination. The chain has TRBV20-1 and TRBJ2-1; 14 nucleotides align to TRBD2. The TCR comes from a man in his fifties or sixties who received an inactivated influenza vaccine. The CDR3 reads CSAQTTLGTSGSGEQFF. The DNA for the CDR3 is TGCAGTGCTCAAACGACTTTGGGGACTAGCGGGAGCGGCGAGCAGTTCTTC.